This note documents a single TCR beta chain sequence. This record comes from a study of blood T cell repertoires in COVID-19. Study details: COVID-19 samples from acute and convalescent phases originated in the United States, Italy and Spain.

Trimming cost V 4 bases and J 2 bases; bases outside gene matches: 4. Germline loops: CDR1 SGHRS, CDR2 YFSETQ. The CDR3 spans 14 residues. Using immunoSEQ multiplex PCR, the repertoire was profiled, and TCRdb retains in-frame clones only, with some absent. The sample holds about 300,000 clones, roughly 90% seen once. Sequenced input: PBMCs or T cells enriched from blood (not recorded which). The receptor's source is a woman aged 40 to 50 who had recovered from COVID-19. The chain has TRBV5-1 and TRBJ2-5, with 8 bases lining up with TRBD1. The DNA of the CDR3 is TGCGCCAGCAGCCCGACAGGGGAACAAGAGACCCAGTACTTC. Amino acid sequence: CASSPTGEQETQYF.